This T cell receptor beta chain originates from a study of CD8+CD57+ T cells in acquired aplastic anemia. The sequenced patients had an expansion of CD8+CD57+ cells seen by flow cytometry. The CDR3 contains 13 residues. Per the germline V gene, CDR1 is SEHNR and CDR2 is FQNEAQ (reference sequence). The study profiled TCR beta VDJ and CDR3 using genomic DNA as template. TCRdb re-derived calls from the reads in MiXCR, one entry per CDR3 protein. The sample consists of a few hundred thousand distinct CDR3 sequences, around 82% of them appearing once. With respect to this clonotype: At one end the junction does not follow the germline gene, possibly because of a read error.

Sequenced: sorted CD4+, CD8+, or CD8+CD57+ T cells (not recorded which) from PBMCs. The chain carries TRBV7-9 and TRBJ2-3; D unclear. The sequence was obtained from a human donor with aplastic anemia. CDR3 region: CASGYQSTETQYF. The CDR3 region has the DNA TGTGCCAGCGGGTATCAGAGCACAGAGACGCAGTATTTT.